The 25 T cell receptor beta chains reported below all come from one sample, sequenced in a study of control samples from healthy donors and cancer patients. Repertoires were generated with immunoSEQ multiplex PCR, while TCRdb's copy carries only in-frame clones and drops some. The sample includes roughly 98,000 clones, approximately 93% of them seen just once. Sequencing was carried out using blood. Receptors originate from a man aged 18 to 30 in good health.

The rearrangement links TRBV12-3 or TRBV12-4 to TRBJ1-2, with 10 bases that match TRBD1. Trimming at V came to 10 bases and at J to 5 bases, leaving 4 bases not matched to a gene. The CDR3 totals 12 residues. CDR3 loop: CATGTGAYGYTF. The CDR3 DNA follows: TGTGCCACTGGGACAGGGGCATATGGCTACACCTTC.

The CDR3 DNA sequence: TGTGCCAGCAGTGGGGCAGGGGGCGATTCTTCTCAGCCCCAGCATTTT. This codes for CASSGAGGDSSQPQHF. This chain joins TRBV6-1 and TRBJ1-5, with 8 bases matching TRBD1. The CDR3 length is 16 residues. The ends lost 4 bases at V and 6 bases at J; junction bases unmatched: 11. From germline, CDR1 is MNHNS and CDR2 SASEGT.

J is TRBJ2-5 and V is TRBV6-5; 7 bases are shared with TRBD1. The CDR3 is made up of 15 amino acids. V shed 6 bases, J shed 5 bases, and the junction held 12 bases outside the gene matches. Per germline, CDR1 MNHEY and CDR2 SVGAGI. The CDR3 loop is CASSSDRDDWETQYF. The CDR3 DNA sequence: TGTGCCAGCAGCTCTGACAGGGATGATTGGGAGACCCAGTACTTC.

This chain uses TRBV6-5 with TRBJ1-6; no clear D gene. V lost 7 bases, J lost 2 bases, and 12 bases lay in between. The CDR3 spans 15 residues. Germline CDR1 and CDR2: MNHEY and SVGAGI. The CDR3 region has the DNA TGTGCCAGCACTCCCGGCGGGCCCTATAATTCACCCCTCCACTTT. Amino acids: CASTPGGPYNSPLHF.

The rearrangement links TRBV4-1 to TRBJ1-4; 7 nucleotides line up with TRBD1. This CDR3 region has 15 residues. In germline, CDR1 is MGHRA, CDR2 YSYEKL. J was trimmed by 7 bases and V by 3 bases; bases with no gene match: 8. CDR3 DNA sequence: TGCGCCAGCAGCCACGCACAGGGGTCTTTTGAAAAACTGTTTTTT. Protein: CASSHAQGSFEKLFF.

The chain links TRBV10-3 to TRBJ2-7, with D tentatively TRBD1 or TRBD2 (5 bases each). The germline CDR1 and CDR2 sequences are ENHRY and SYGVKD. Deletions cut 6 bases from V and 3 bases from J, with 15 bases between. CDR3 length: 14 residues. CDR3 residues: CAISRDGSLYEQYF. CDR3 bases: TGTGCCATCAGCCGGGACGGTAGCCTCTACGAGCAGTACTTC.

The V and J genes are TRBV13 and TRBJ1-1; D is uncertain. V lost 5 bases, J lost 1 base, and 11 bases lay in between. The CDR3 is 14 amino acids. CDR1 PRHDT and CDR2 FYEKMQ come from the germline V gene (reference sequence). CDR3 sequence: CASSIDQRNTEAFF. CDR3 coding DNA: TGTGCCAGCAGCATTGACCAGAGGAACACTGAAGCTTTCTTT.

This chain uses TRBV29-1 with TRBJ1-2, with 10 bases fitting TRBD1. Germline V lookup: CDR1 SQVTM, CDR2 ANQGSEA. CDR3 size: 15 residues. V gave up 3 bases and J gave up 6 bases; unmatched junction bases: 10. CDR3 nucleotides: TGCAGCGTTGAGACCCGGGACAGGGGATGGGATGGCTACACCTTC. Amino acids: CSVETRDRGWDGYTF.

J is TRBJ1-1 and V is TRBV6-1; a possible D gene is TRBD1 (5 bases). Germline CDR1 and CDR2: MNHNS and SASEGT. V lost 2 bases and J 1 base, leaving 14 bases between the germline ends. The CDR3 length is 16 residues. The CDR3 bases are TGTGCCAGCAGTGAATTCGGGGGGGATCCGAACACTGAAGCTTTCTTT. Translating it yields CASSEFGGDPNTEAFF.

The chain employs TRBV7-8 and TRBJ2-7; D assignment may be TRBD1 or TRBD2 (7 bases each). CDR1 SGHVS and CDR2 FQNEAQ come from the germline V gene. V was clipped by 5 bases and J by 7 bases, with 18 bases between them. The CDR3 is 14 amino acids. CDR3 region: CASSPQGGAWEQYF. The CDR3, as DNA: TGTGCCAGCAGCCCCCAGGGGGGGGCGTGGGAGCAGTACTTC.

This sequence joins TRBV6-5 and TRBJ2-7; 11 nucleotides align to TRBD1. Germline V gene sequence: CDR1 MNHEY, CDR2 SVGAGI. The CDR3 loop spans 15 amino acids. J gave up 2 bases and V 4 bases, and 4 bases lay outside the gene matches. DNA of the CDR3: TGTGCCAGCAGTTCTCCGGGACAGGGGGCCTACGAGCAGTACTTC. It codes for CASSSPGQGAYEQYF.

The V and J genes are TRBV4-3 and TRBJ2-2; 7 bases align to TRBD2. The germline V gene encodes CDR1 LGHNA and CDR2 YSLEER. The CDR3 runs to 14 residues. The ends lost 2 bases at V and 6 bases at J; junction bases unmatched: 3. CDR3: CASSQSRGSGELFF. The CDR3 region has the DNA TGCGCCAGCAGCCAATCGCGGGGGTCCGGGGAGCTGTTTTTT.

The rearrangement links TRBV19 to TRBJ2-3; 7 bases fit TRBD2. Trimming cost V 5 bases and J 2 bases; bases outside gene matches: 10. This CDR3 has 16 amino acids. Germline CDR1 LNHDA, CDR2 SQIVND (reference sequence). In DNA, the CDR3 is TGTGCCAGTAGTCTAATCGGGAGGTCTGACACAGATACGCAGTATTTT. It yields the protein CASSLIGRSDTDTQYF. The whole variable domain, filled in from reference TRBV19 and TRBJ2-3, reads DGGITQSPKYLFRKEGQNVTLSCEQNLNHDAMYWYRQDPGQGLRLIYYSQIVNDFQKGDIAEGYSVSREKKESFPLTVTSAQKNPTAFYLCASSLIGRSDTDTQYFGPGTRLTVL.

The V gene is TRBV2, the J gene TRBJ1-5; D is perhaps TRBD1 (6 bases). The CDR3 consists of 14 residues. Trimming shortened V by 9 bases and J by 2 bases, and 14 bases separated the two germline ends. In germline, CDR1 is SNHLY, CDR2 FYNNEI. The CDR3 loop is CASKGEVGNQPQHF. CDR3 coding DNA: TGTGCCAGTAAGGGGGAGGTCGGCAATCAGCCCCAGCATTTT.

This clone was counted once. The chain employs TRBV14 and TRBJ2-7; the D is unclear. The CDR3 sequence is 13 residues long. V was pared by 3 bases and J by 4 bases, with 10 bases between. Looked up from germline, CDR1 is SGHDN and CDR2 is FVKESK. The CDR3 loop reads CASSHGTIYEQYF. CDR3 bases: TGTGCCAGCAGCCATGGAACCATTTACGAGCAGTACTTC.

V and J are TRBV4-1 and TRBJ2-5; a possible D gene is TRBD2 (5 bases). CDR1 and CDR2 (germline): MGHRA, YSYEKL. V lost 0 bases and J lost 7, with 6 bases in between. The CDR3 spans 12 residues. The CDR3 loop is CASSQDGGTQYF. In nucleotides, the CDR3 is TGCGCCAGCAGCCAAGACGGAGGGACCCAGTACTTC.

As to this clone: This specimen includes other DNA sequences encoding the same CDR3. The chain employs TRBV27 and TRBJ1-1, with TRBD1 matching 7 bases. The V and J ends lost 3 bases and 1 base, in that order; junction bases with no gene match: 2. Germline assignment: CDR1 MNHEY and CDR2 SMNVEV (reference sequence). The CDR3 is 14 amino acids. CDR3 sequence: CASSLGQTNTEAFF. In DNA, the CDR3 is TGTGCCAGCAGTTTGGGACAGACGAACACTGAAGCTTTCTTT.

The chain employs TRBV7-9 and TRBJ2-7; D unresolved. Trimming shortened V by 4 bases and J by 5 bases, and 18 bases separated the two germline ends. This CDR3 comprises 15 residues. Looked up from germline, CDR1 is SEHNR and CDR2 is FQNEAQ (reference sequence). DNA of the CDR3: TGTGCCAGCAGCTGGGCAGGAATGCTATTAGACGAGCAGTACTTC. Its translation: CASSWAGMLLDEQYF. Supplemented by reference TRBV7-9 and TRBJ2-7, the full variable domain reads DTGVSQNPRHKITKRGQNVTFRCDPISEHNRLYWYRQTLGQGPEFLTYFQNEAQLEKSRLLSDRFSAERPKGSFSTLEIQRTEQGDSAMYLCASSWAGMLLDEQYFGPGTRLTVT.

The gene calls are TRBV5-6 and TRBJ1-3; D might be TRBD1 (5 bases). CDR3 length: 16 residues. CDR1 SGHDT and CDR2 YYEEEE come from the germline V gene. Deletions cut 1 base from V and 8 bases from J, with 19 bases between. CDR3 nucleotides: TGTGCCAGCAGCTTGATGTTCCGTCGAGGGGAGGACACCATATATTTT. Translation: CASSLMFRRGEDTIYF.

The chain couples TRBV6-2 or TRBV6-3 to TRBJ2-5, with 13 bases that match TRBD2. V shed 2 bases, J shed 2 bases, and the junction held 5 bases outside the gene matches. The germline V gene encodes CDR1 MNHEY and CDR2 SVGEGT. The CDR3 extends over 17 amino acids. The CDR3 protein is CASSYVGTSGVQETQYF. CDR3 nucleotide sequence: TGTGCCAGCAGTTACGTGGGGACTAGCGGGGTACAAGAGACCCAGTACTTC.

This sequence joins TRBV7-9 and TRBJ2-5; TRBD1 or TRBD2 may be the D gene (5 bases each). Germline V gene data show CDR1 as SEHNR and CDR2 as FQNEAQ (reference sequence). V was clipped by 5 bases and J by 2 bases, with 21 bases between them. The CDR3 spans 17 residues. CDR3 sequence (DNA): TGTGCCAGCAGCCCGGGGCTGACCGGGATTGTTCAAGAGACCCAGTACTTC. As protein: CASSPGLTGIVQETQYF.

The gene calls are TRBV9 and TRBJ1-2, with 7 bases matching TRBD1. The ends lost 3 bases at V and 4 bases at J; junction bases unmatched: 9. Germline V gene data show CDR1 as SGDLS and CDR2 as YYNGEE. The CDR3 is made up of 15 amino acids. The CDR3 reads CASSGGPTGSYGYTF. The CDR3 nucleotides read TGTGCCAGCAGCGGGGGTCCGACAGGGAGCTATGGCTACACCTTC.

V is TRBV2 and J is TRBJ1-3; possibly TRBD1 for D (5 bases). The CDR3 is 13 residues long. The V gene lost 6 bases and the J gene lost 1 base, with 7 bases spanning the gap. The germline V gene encodes CDR1 SNHLY and CDR2 FYNNEI. CDR3 sequence reads: CASRYRSGNTIYF. The DNA for the CDR3 is TGTGCCAGCAGGTACAGGTCTGGAAACACCATATATTTT.

The chain employs TRBV11-2 and TRBJ2-3; 7 positions match TRBD2. Looked up from germline, CDR1 is SGHAT and CDR2 is FQNNGV. The CDR3 is made up of 15 amino acids. J gave up 1 base and V 4 bases, and 5 bases lay outside the gene matches. The CDR3 nucleotides read TGTGCCAGCAGCTGGCAGAGCGGGGGCACAGATACGCAGTATTTT. This sequence encodes CASSWQSGGTDTQYF.

The chain employs TRBV3-1 (or the pseudogene TRBV3-2) and TRBJ1-6; D uncertain. Trimming removed 4 bases from V and 7 bases from J, with 23 bases in between. The CDR3 extends over 18 amino acids. Germline V gene sequence: CDR1 LGHDT, CDR2 YNNKEL (reference sequence). In nucleotides, the CDR3 is TGTGCCAGCAGCCGTGGGCCTCCCATTTCATACATCAATTCACCCCTCCACTTT. Amino acid sequence: CASSRGPPISYINSPLHF.